This TCR beta chain came from a study of shared clonotypes between healthy human individuals. J lost 0 bases, V lost 6 bases, and 7 bases had no gene match. CDR1 and CDR2 from the germline V gene are KGHSH and LQKENI. There are 15 residues in the CDR3. With regard to this clone: Its specificity is unknown.

Study-wide results and limits: The sharing of 4.5% to 5.5% of naive CD4 clonotypes was seen across a handful of donors.

Sequencing was performed with immunoSEQ multiplex PCR; in TCRdb, only in-frame clones are kept and a portion is missing. The top ten hold about 1.2% of the sample, which has about 1.5 million clones, more than 95% seen once. The chain couples TRBV18 to TRBJ2-7; 8 bases are shared with TRBD2. This sequence was found in a man under 40 in good health. Sequences were obtained from naive CD4+ T cells sorted from blood. Indicated subset: CD45RA+ positively selected. The CDR3 reads CASSSGSGSSYEQYF. In DNA form, the CDR3 reads TGTGCCAGCTCGTCGGGGAGCGGGAGCTCCTACGAGCAGTACTTC.